This TCR beta chain was sequenced in a study of cytotoxic CD8 clonotypes in ibrutinib-treated CLL. The study, taken as a whole, reports: Rare overall, public clonotypes shrank or held steady under therapy. Baseline levels of clonality went above those of age-matched healthy donors and moved with circulating CD8+ T-cell counts.

Worth noting for this clone: Its specificity is unknown.

Investigators sought sequencing depths of between 1 in 200,000 and 1 in 1 million T cells. Clones were read by immunoSEQ multiplex PCR, and TCRdb kept only the in-frame ones, dropping some. The sample contains around 40,000 clones, roughly 70% of which appear only once. CDR3 size: 17 residues. Per germline, CDR1 SGHVS and CDR2 FNYEAQ. Trimming stripped 0 bases from V and 1 base from J, with 15 bases between. Sequenced here: PBMCs, sampled at disease progression, from a patient treated with ibrutinib. The gene calls are TRBV7-6 and TRBJ1-1; D not certain. The receptor's source is a human donor with chronic lymphocytic leukemia. In nucleotides, the CDR3 is TGTGCCAGCAGCTTAGCCCCGCCCGGGGAGGCGAACACTGAAGCTTTCTTT. Encoded protein: CASSLAPPGEANTEAFF.